This TCR beta chain was found in a study of T cell repertoires in cytomegalovirus infection. On this clonotype: The antigen is undetermined.

TCRdb called the reads again in MiXCR, with one record for every CDR3 protein. The sample consists of some 310,000 distinct CDR3 sequences, 20% to 30% of them appearing once. V shed 7 bases and J shed 0 bases, with 19 bases lying between them. From germline, CDR1 is MDHEN and CDR2 SYDVKM. The CDR3 length is 17 residues. J is TRBJ1-5 and V is TRBV28; no definite D call. The sequences come from cultured PBMCs, collected from culture after CMV antigen stimulation. The sequence derives from a human donor in good health (CMV status not recorded). Some clones in this sample may be carry-over from other donors' samples. CDR3 protein: CASKVVEGSSSNQPQHF. As DNA, the CDR3 is TGTGCCAGCAAAGTTGTGGAGGGCAGTAGTAGCAATCAGCCCCAGCATTTT.